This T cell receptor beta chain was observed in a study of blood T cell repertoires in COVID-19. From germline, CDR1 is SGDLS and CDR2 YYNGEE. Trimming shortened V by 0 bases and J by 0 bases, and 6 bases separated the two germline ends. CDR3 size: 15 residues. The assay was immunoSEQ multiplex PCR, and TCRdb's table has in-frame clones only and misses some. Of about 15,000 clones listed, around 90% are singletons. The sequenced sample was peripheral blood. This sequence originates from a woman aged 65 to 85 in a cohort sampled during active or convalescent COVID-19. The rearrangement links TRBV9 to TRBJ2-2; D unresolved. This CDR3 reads CASSVVPANTGELFF. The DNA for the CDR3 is TGTGCCAGCAGCGTAGTCCCCGCGAACACCGGGGAGCTGTTTTTT.